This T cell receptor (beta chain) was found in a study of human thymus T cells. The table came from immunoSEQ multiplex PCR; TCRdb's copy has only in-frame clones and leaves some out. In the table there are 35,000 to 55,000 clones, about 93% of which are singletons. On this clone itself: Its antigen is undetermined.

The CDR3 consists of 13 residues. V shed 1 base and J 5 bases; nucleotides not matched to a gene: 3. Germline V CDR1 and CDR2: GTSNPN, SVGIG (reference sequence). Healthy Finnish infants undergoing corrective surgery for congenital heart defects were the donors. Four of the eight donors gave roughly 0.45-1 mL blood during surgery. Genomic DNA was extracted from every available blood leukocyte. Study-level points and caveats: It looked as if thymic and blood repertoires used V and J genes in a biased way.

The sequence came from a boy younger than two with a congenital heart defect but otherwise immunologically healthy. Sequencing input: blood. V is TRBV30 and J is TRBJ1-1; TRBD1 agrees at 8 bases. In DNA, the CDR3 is TGTGCCTGGAGTGGTACAGGGGGGACTGAAGCTTTCTTT. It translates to CAWSGTGGTEAFF.